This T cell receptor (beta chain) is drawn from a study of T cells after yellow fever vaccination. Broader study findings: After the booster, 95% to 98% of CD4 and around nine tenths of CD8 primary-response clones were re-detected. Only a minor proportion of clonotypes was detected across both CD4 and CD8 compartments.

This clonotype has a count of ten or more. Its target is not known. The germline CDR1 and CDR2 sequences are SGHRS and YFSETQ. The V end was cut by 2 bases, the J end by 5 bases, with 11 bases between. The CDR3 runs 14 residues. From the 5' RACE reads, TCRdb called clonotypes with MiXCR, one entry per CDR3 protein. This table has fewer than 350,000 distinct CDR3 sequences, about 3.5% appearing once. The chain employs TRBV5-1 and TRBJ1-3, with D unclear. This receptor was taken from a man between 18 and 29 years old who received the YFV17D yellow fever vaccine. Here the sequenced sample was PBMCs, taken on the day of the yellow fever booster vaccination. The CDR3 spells CASSLFGWRNTIYF. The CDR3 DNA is TGCGCCAGCAGCTTATTCGGTTGGAGAAACACCATATATTTT.